Sequencing of this T cell receptor beta chain was carried out in a study of shared clonotypes between healthy human individuals. The naive CD8 population came from CD45RO-negative cells selected for CCR7, without terminally differentiated effector memory CD45RA+ cells. Sequencing was performed with immunoSEQ multiplex PCR; in TCRdb, only in-frame clones are kept and a portion is missing. The profile shows about 2 million clones, roughly 95% of them singletons. Input material: naive CD8+ T cells sorted from blood. This sequence originates from a man aged 18 to 29 in good health.

CDR3 DNA sequence: TGCGCCAGCAGCCAAGGGACAGGGGTCCATTACGAGCAGTACTTC. As protein: CASSQGTGVHYEQYF. The V call is TRBV4-1, the J call TRBJ2-7, with 9 bases identical to TRBD1. The CDR3 consists of 15 residues. Germline V gene data show CDR1 as MGHRA and CDR2 as YSYEKL. The V gene end was trimmed by 1 base and the J gene end by 4 bases; junction bases not matched to a gene: 5.